The TCR beta chain described here comes from a study of blood T cell repertoires in COVID-19. Background on the study: Acute-phase and convalescent COVID-19 samples originated in the United States, Italy and Spain.

Here immunoSEQ multiplex PCR was the method, and the copy in TCRdb shows in-frame clones only, minus some. The table records 450,000 or so clones, 90% of them present only once. Germline V CDR1 and CDR2: MDHEN, SYDVKM. V shed 4 bases and J shed 5 bases, with 15 bases lying between them. This CDR3 has 15 amino acids. The sequence was collected from a man younger than 30 who had recovered from COVID-19. The sequenced sample was PBMCs or T cells enriched from blood (not recorded which). This chain joins TRBV28 and TRBJ1-5, with unresolved D. This CDR3 is CASSSGSAVYQPQHF. The CDR3, as DNA: TGTGCCAGCAGTTCCGGATCGGCGGTGTATCAGCCCCAGCATTTT. The full variable domain, with the rest looked up from reference TRBV28 and TRBJ1-5, is DVKVTQSSRYLVKRTGEKVFLECVQDMDHENMFWYRQDPGLGLRLIYFSYDVKMKEKGDIPEGYSVSREKKERFSLILESASTNQTSMYLCASSSGSAVYQPQHFGDGTRLSIL.